This TCR beta chain was sequenced in a study of blood T cell repertoires in COVID-19 (dated by TCRdb to 2019 to 2021). In the study overall: Samples from collaborators originated in the United States, Italy and Spain and spanned both the acute and convalescent phases of COVID-19. The prospective study material was composed of cDNA or gDNA derived from T cells, B-cell-depleted T cells, or PBMCs. Deeply sampled blood TCRbeta repertoires from subjects exposed to, actively infected with, or recovered from COVID-19 were included in the dataset. The repertoires were released in a freely available public database intended as a resource for research on the immune response to SARS-CoV-2. Samples came from the ongoing ImmuneRACE study (first 160 participants) plus 1,254 subjects from 6 global collaborators. Nearly every sample came with metadata listing a de-identified subject ID, COVID-19 status, age in years and sex. Where HLA class I and class II types were available, the types were taken from metadata supplied by the sample provider, not from assay-based typing. Beyond this particular receptor, the publication reports: Clinical and demographic metadata were provided uncurated, with the amount varying by source and participant.

With respect to this clone: This receptor's antigen is unknown. The input lacks base qualities; no much larger clone sits a single base away.

Each collaborating institution followed its own protocols to collect whole blood in K2EDTA tubes. Collaborator samples were shipped for TCRbeta analysis as frozen whole blood, isolated PBMCs, or DNA extracted from either sample type. TCRbeta CDR3 regions were amplified from genomic DNA using the immunoSEQ Assay, a bias-controlled multiplex PCR. Per the original workflow: The number of nucleated cells in each sample was estimated from the amplification of reference gene primers within the assay. To quantify the absolute abundance of each unique TCRbeta CDR3 rearrangement, sequence reads were collapsed and filtered. Productive Simpson clonality was computed per sample as the square root of Simpson's diversity index over productive rearrangements. The table comes from immuneACCESS by way of TCRdb, which keeps in-frame sequences with V and J called. Part of the clones is missing from these tables; in studies checked, under half for an unresolved V gene and the rest for unknown reasons. V, J and clone size derive from that table, while D and trimming were established from the DNA sequence. The sample profile shows roughly 250,000 clones; approximately 85% of them were found once. Under 4.5% of the sample is taken by the ten largest.

Here V drops 3 bases and J drops 0 bases, and the junction holds 3 bases not matched to any gene. The CDR3 spans 15 residues, from the cysteine through the phenylalanine. Of all the DNA, just the CDR3 is kept, 45 bases in frame from base 1. The germline V gene supplies CDR1 LGHNA and CDR2 YNFKEQ. Rearrangement joined TRBV4-2 to TRBJ2-7, with 9 bases in between that match TRBD2. The origin of this receptor is a man aged 50-60 years with acute or convalescent COVID-19. Sequencing was performed on peripheral blood. The nucleotides are TGTGCCAGCAGCCATACGGGACTAGCCTCCTACGAGCAGTACTTC. Its protein reads: CASSHTGLASYEQYF.